This passage covers 12 T cell receptor beta chains from one sample sequenced in a study of cytomegalovirus exposure and HLA in healthy donors (dated by TCRdb to 2015 to 2018). The library was prepared using the immunoSEQ multiplex PCR assay. For the multiplex PCR, a mixture combining 60 forward primers for TCR Vbeta segments and 13 reverse primers for TCR Jbeta segments was used. TCRdb provides this immuneACCESS table in a form limited to in-frame rearrangements. Some clones are lacking; in checked studies, under half of them reflect an unresolved V gene, and why the rest are absent is not known. In all, the sample holds about 200,000 clones, and about 80% of those were seen once. Of the sample, approximately 1.8% is held by the ten largest clones. Material: PBMCs. Source of these receptors: a male donor in good health and CMV-seronegative.

This clone was recorded once. The V gene is TRBV9, the J gene TRBJ1-2; 12 bases match TRBD1. The junction had 8 bases not matched to a gene; V was cut back by 3 bases and J by 5 bases. Germline values: CDR1 SGDLS, CDR2 YYNGEE. CDR3 length equals 16 residues. CDR3 bases: TGTGCCAGCAGCGCGGCGAGGGACAGGGGGCCGTATGGCTACACCTTC. As protein: CASSAARDRGPYGYTF.

The chain has TRBV5-6 and TRBJ1-1; 7 bases are shared with TRBD1. The junction had 1 base not matched to a gene; V was cut back by 1 base and J by 4 bases. The CDR3 runs 13 residues. CDR1 is SGHDT, CDR2 YYEEEE, per germline. CDR3: CASSLRGRTEAFF. CDR3 sequence (DNA): TGTGCCAGCAGCTTGAGGGGGCGCACTGAAGCTTTCTTT. Full variable domain (outside the CDR3, taken from reference TRBV5-6 and TRBJ1-1): DAGVTQSPTHLIKTRGQQVTLRCSPKSGHDTVSWYQQALGQGPQFIFQYYEEEERQRGNFPDRFSGHQFPNYSSELNVNALLLGDSALYLCASSLRGRTEAFFGQGTRLTVV.

This rearrangement joins TRBV7-3 to TRBJ2-7; the D gene is possibly TRBD1 (5 bases). V lost 0 bases, J lost 7 bases, and 10 bases lay in between. CDR3 length equals 13 residues. The germline V gene has CDR1 SGHTA and CDR2 FQGTGA. CDR3 nucleotide sequence: TGTGCCAGCAGCTTAACCCAGGGAAGGGAGCAGTACTTC. Residues: CASSLTQGREQYF. The entire variable domain, with the rest obtained from reference TRBV7-3 and TRBJ2-7, is as follows: GAGVSQTPSNKVTEKGKYVELRCDPISGHTALYWYRQSLGQGPEFLIYFQGTGAADDSGLPNDRFFAVRPEGSVSTLKIQRTERGDSAVYLCASSLTQGREQYFGPGTRLTVT.

The genes are TRBV7-2 and TRBJ1-6; D is ambiguous. The V gene's germline CDR1 is SGHTA and CDR2 FQGNSA. The V and J ends lost 4 bases and 0 bases respectively, with 10 bases between them. This CDR3 has 16 amino acids. For the CDR3, the DNA is TGTGCCAGCAGCTCCCCGGTGAGCTCCTATAATTCACCCCTCCACTTT. Its translation: CASSSPVSSYNSPLHF.

The chain has TRBV2 and TRBJ2-7; 7 bases map to TRBD2. With V trimmed by 9 bases and J by 0 bases, 11 bases remained unmatched. The CDR3 consists of 15 residues. CDR1 and CDR2 from the germline V gene are SNHLY and FYNNEI. CDR3 nucleotides: TGTGCCAGAGGCTTGGAACGGGAGGCCTCCTACGAGCAGTACTTC. It yields the protein CARGLEREASYEQYF.

The J gene is TRBJ1-2, the V gene TRBV9; D unclear. Germline V gene lookup returns CDR1 SGDLS and CDR2 YYNGEE. Trimming cost V 3 bases and J 0 bases, with 9 bases left between them. The CDR3 covers 14 residues. The chain's CDR3 is CASSAVGANYGYTF. For the CDR3, the DNA is TGTGCCAGCAGCGCCGTCGGGGCTAACTATGGCTACACCTTC.

The chain uses TRBV6-5 and TRBJ1-5; tentatively, D is TRBD1 (5 bases). The CDR3 consists of 15 residues. V was clipped by 6 bases and J by 0 bases, with 12 bases between them. Looked up from germline, CDR1 is MNHEY and CDR2 is SVGAGI. The CDR3, as DNA: TGTGCCAGCAGGCCAACCAGGGATAGCAATCAGCCCCAGCATTTT. This sequence encodes CASRPTRDSNQPQHF.

The rearrangement uses TRBV4-2 and TRBJ2-3; 7 bases are shared with TRBD2. The germline V gene has CDR1 LGHNA and CDR2 YNFKEQ. This CDR3 contains 18 residues. Trimming removed 0 bases from V and 5 bases from J; junction bases left unmatched: 14. Here the CDR3 DNA reads TGTGCCAGCAGCCAAGATAAGATCCAGCGGGGCCCACAAGATACGCAGTATTTT. This sequence encodes CASSQDKIQRGPQDTQYF.

The chain links TRBV19 to TRBJ1-1, with 9 nucleotides matching TRBD1. Trimming at V came to 3 bases and at J to 0 bases, leaving 8 bases not matched to a gene. This CDR3 has 17 amino acids. The germline V gene encodes CDR1 LNHDA and CDR2 SQIVND (reference sequence). CDR3 nucleotide sequence: TGTGCCAGTAGTATCTGGGGACAGGGCGAGATGAACACTGAAGCTTTCTTT. This codes for CASSIWGQGEMNTEAFF. The entire variable domain, with the rest obtained from reference TRBV19 and TRBJ1-1, is as follows: DGGITQSPKYLFRKEGQNVTLSCEQNLNHDAMYWYRQDPGQGLRLIYYSQIVNDFQKGDIAEGYSVSREKKESFPLTVTSAQKNPTAFYLCASSIWGQGEMNTEAFFGQGTRLTVV.

The rearrangement links TRBV19 to TRBJ2-1; weak D call: TRBD1 (6 bases). The CDR3 totals 11 residues. V was pared by 3 bases and J by 9 bases, with 6 bases between. CDR1 is LNHDA, CDR2 SQIVND, per germline (reference sequence). The CDR3 DNA follows: TGTGCCAGTAGTATGGGGGCTGAGCAGTTCTTC. Translation gives CASSMGAEQFF.

This rearrangement joins TRBV5-1 to TRBJ2-7; a possible D gene is TRBD2 (5 bases). With 4 bases removed from V and 5 bases from J, the gap between germline ends came to 10 bases. Germline V gene data show CDR1 as SGHRS and CDR2 as YFSETQ. This CDR3 contains 12 residues. The CDR3 here is CASSRGAHEQYF. The DNA of the CDR3 is TGCGCCAGCAGCCGGGGAGCCCACGAGCAGTACTTC.

The chain employs TRBV9 and TRBJ1-2; perhaps TRBD1 as D (5 bases). The germline CDR1 and CDR2 sequences are SGDLS and YYNGEE. V was cut by 7 bases and J by 8 bases, with 12 bases left in between. The CDR3 consists of 11 residues. CDR3 loop: CASRGGAGYTF. The CDR3 DNA is TGTGCCAGCCGGGGAGGGGCCGGCTACACCTTC.